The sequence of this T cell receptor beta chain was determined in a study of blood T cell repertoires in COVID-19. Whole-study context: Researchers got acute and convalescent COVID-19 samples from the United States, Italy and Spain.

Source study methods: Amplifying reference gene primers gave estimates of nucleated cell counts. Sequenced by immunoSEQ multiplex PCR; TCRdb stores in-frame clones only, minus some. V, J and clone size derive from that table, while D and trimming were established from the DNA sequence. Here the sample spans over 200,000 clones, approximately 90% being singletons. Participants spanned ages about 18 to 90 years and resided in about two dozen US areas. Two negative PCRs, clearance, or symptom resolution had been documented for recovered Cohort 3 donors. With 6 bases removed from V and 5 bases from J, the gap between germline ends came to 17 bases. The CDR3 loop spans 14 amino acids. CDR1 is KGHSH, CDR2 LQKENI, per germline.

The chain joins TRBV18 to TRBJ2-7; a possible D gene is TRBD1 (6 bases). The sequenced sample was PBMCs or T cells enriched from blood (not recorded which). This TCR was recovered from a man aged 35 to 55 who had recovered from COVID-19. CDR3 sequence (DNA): TGTGCCAGCTCTCAAGCAGGGGTAATTCACGAGCAGTACTTC. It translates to CASSQAGVIHEQYF.